This T cell receptor (beta chain) stems from a study of OX40 agonist ivuxolimab in advanced cancers. Study-level information: The patients received ivuxolimab by intravenous route every 2 weeks at 0.01 to 10 mg/kg. Those enrolled were roughly 80% male, with a mean age of 60 years and ages from about 20 to 90. General observations from the study: Some patients without response likewise showed low normalized clonal expansion. Expanded clones belonging to CD8+ T cells outnumbered, on average, those of CD4+.

Trimming removed 2 bases at V and 0 bases at J, with 14 bases between. CDR1 is MDHEN and CDR2 is SYDVKM in the germline V gene. The CDR3 sequence is 17 residues long. Method: immunoSEQ multiplex PCR; TCRdb's copy keeps in-frame clones and lacks some. The sample shows about 54,000 clones, about 83% of them seen only once. The table lists this clone with a few counts. The antigen is not known. Sequencing was performed on CD4+ or CD8+ T cells sorted from blood, taken in a trial of the OX40 agonist ivuxolimab. The sequence was obtained from an adult with an advanced solid tumor such as melanoma, head and neck, liver or kidney cancer. The V and J genes are TRBV28 and TRBJ2-1; a possible D gene is TRBD2 (5 bases). The CDR3 sequence: CASSLAGSGSSYNEQFF. The DNA of the CDR3 is TGTGCCAGCAGTTTAGCCGGCAGCGGAAGCTCCTACAATGAGCAGTTCTTC.